The 14 T cell receptor beta chains given below trace back to one sample, sequenced in a study of regulatory T cells in long-lasting Graves disease. Investigators prepared the TCR beta libraries by applying iRepertoire HTBI primers and Arm-PCR of CDR3 regions. Using its own MiXCR run on the multiplex PCR reads, TCRdb lists one record per CDR3 protein. This sample has about 540,000 distinct CDR3 sequences, with about 13% found just once. Time point given: newly diagnosed GD, antithyroid drugs for less than 3 months. Scientists built the TCR library using RNA that was extracted from PBMCs. This sample was also put to use in a study of T cells in Graves' hyperthyroidism and ophthalmopathy.

This sample comprised peripheral blood mononuclear cells (PBMCs), obtained at new diagnosis, from a patient treated with antithyroid drugs. These receptors all stem from a man younger than 45 with Graves disease.

V is TRBV5-1 and J is TRBJ2-2; D is uncertain. V lost 3 bases to trimming and J lost 0 bases, with 9 bases between them. The CDR3 length is 15 residues. CDR1 and CDR2 (germline): SGHRS, YFSETQ. In DNA form, the CDR3 reads TGCGCCAGCAGCTCTACTACCTCGAACACCGGGGAGCTGTTTTTT. Protein: CASSSTTSNTGELFF.

This clonotype was observed many times. V and J are TRBV11-2 and TRBJ1-1; D remains unclear. V was pared by 5 bases and J by 5 bases, with 12 bases between. Germline values: CDR1 SGHAT, CDR2 FQNNGV. The CDR3 extends over 13 amino acids. CDR3 loop: CASSTAGGTEAFF. CDR3 DNA sequence: TGTGCCAGCAGCACGGCGGGTGGGACTGAAGCTTTCTTT.

This chain joins TRBV11-2 and TRBJ2-2; tentatively, D is TRBD1 (5 bases). Germline CDR1 reads SGHAT; CDR2 reads FQNNGV. V was clipped by 2 bases and J by 0 bases, with 10 bases between them. The CDR3 is made up of 16 amino acids. DNA for the CDR3: TGTGCCAGCAGCTTACAGAACAGGCCGAACACCGGGGAGCTGTTTTTT. It encodes CASSLQNRPNTGELFF.

Comments on this clonotype: This may come from a read error, since a much larger clone is one base off. The chain joins TRBV29-1 to TRBJ2-1, with D perhaps assigned TRBD1 or TRBD2 (5 bases each). Near its end, the DNA agrees better with TRBJ2-5, so the J call may be wrong. The CDR3 is 14 amino acids. CDR1 is SQVTM, CDR2 ANQGSEA, per germline. This CDR3 is CSVEPGPLEETQYF. As DNA, the CDR3 is TGCAGCGTTGAGCCGGGACCCCTCGAAGAGACCCAGTACTTC.

This sequence joins TRBV6-5 and TRBJ2-3; 10 bases line up with TRBD2. V shed 0 bases and J 0 bases; nucleotides not matched to a gene: 3. Germline V gives CDR1 MNHEY, CDR2 SVGAGI. The CDR3 sequence is 17 residues long. CDR3 coding DNA: TGTGCCAGCAGTTACTCGGGACTAGCGTATAGCACAGATACGCAGTATTTT. Translating it yields CASSYSGLAYSTDTQYF.

The table lists this clonotype with many counts. The chain uses TRBV5-1 and TRBJ1-1, with no clear D. Trimming pared 0 bases from V and 5 bases from J, leaving 11 bases between. The CDR3 consists of 14 residues. Germline V gene sequence: CDR1 SGHRS, CDR2 YFSETQ. The chain's CDR3 is CASSLGGARTEAFF. The CDR3 nucleotides read TGCGCCAGCAGCTTGGGAGGAGCGCGGACTGAAGCTTTCTTT.

This clonotype has more than one count but fewer than ten. V gene TRBV3-1 combines with J gene TRBJ2-1, with TRBD2 matching 8 bases. The CDR3 has 15 residues. CDR1 LGHDT and CDR2 YNNKEL come from the germline V gene (reference sequence). The junction had 3 bases not matched to a gene; V was cut back by 3 bases and J by 2 bases. CDR3 loop: CASSQGSGTYNEQFF. In nucleotides, the CDR3 is TGTGCCAGCAGCCAGGGTAGCGGGACCTACAATGAGCAGTTCTTC.

This clonotype has more than one count but fewer than ten. A much larger clone differs by one base, so this may be a read error. This rearrangement joins TRBV14 to TRBJ2-7; 13 bases line up with TRBD2. Germline V gene lookup returns CDR1 SGHDN and CDR2 FVKESK. V gave up 4 bases and J gave up 5 bases; unmatched junction bases: 5. The CDR3 is made up of 15 amino acids. CDR3 nucleotides: TGTGCCAGCAGCCCCGGGACTAGCGGGATCCACGAGCAGTACTTC. Translated: CASSPGTSGIHEQYF. Based on the CDR3 plus reference TRBV14 and TRBJ2-7, the full variable domain is EAGVTQFPSHSVIEKGQTVTLRCDPISGHDNLYWYRRVMGKEIKFLLHFVKESKQDESGMPNNRFLAERTGGTYSTLKVQPAELEDSGVYFCASSPGTSGIHEQYFGPGTRLTVT.

This clonotype has ten or more counts. The V gene is TRBV19, the J gene TRBJ2-5; D call uncertain. CDR3 size: 13 residues. Germline CDR1 and CDR2: LNHDA and SQIVND (reference sequence). V was trimmed by 6 bases and J by 4 bases, leaving 12 bases between them. This CDR3 reads CASSDHWGETQYF. CDR3 DNA: TGTGCCAGTAGCGACCACTGGGGAGAGACCCAGTACTTC.

This clonotype was counted many times. This sequence joins TRBV20-1 and TRBJ1-1; no definite D call. Trimming cost V 3 bases and J 0 bases, with 8 bases left between them. The V gene's germline CDR1 is DFQATT and CDR2 SNEGSKA (reference sequence). The CDR3 is 13 amino acids. This CDR3 reads CSASRRMNTEAFF. The CDR3 coding sequence is TGCAGTGCTAGTAGGCGGATGAACACTGAAGCTTTCTTT.

Ten or more counts support this clonotype. The chain combines TRBV10-2 with TRBJ2-3, with 7 bases fitting TRBD1. The CDR3 runs to 13 residues. Trimming cost V 8 bases and J 5 bases; bases outside gene matches: 7. Looked up from germline, CDR1 is WSHSY and CDR2 is SAAADI. The CDR3 nucleotides are TGCGCCAGCGGTTGGGGACAGAGAGATACGCAGTATTTT. Its protein is CASGWGQRDTQYF.

This clonotype was counted ten times or more. The chain links TRBV5-1 to TRBJ2-1, with D uncertain. Trimming shortened V by 4 bases and J by 0 bases, and 8 bases separated the two germline ends. The CDR3 loop spans 14 amino acids. The germline CDR1 and CDR2 sequences are SGHRS and YFSETQ. CDR3 nucleotide sequence: TGCGCCAGCAGCGCTGAAAGCTCCTACAATGAGCAGTTCTTC. Encoded protein: CASSAESSYNEQFF. Looking up the rest from reference TRBV5-1 and TRBJ2-1 gives the full variable domain: KAGVTQTPRYLIKTRGQQVTLSCSPISGHRSVSWYQQTPGQGLQFLFEYFSETQRNKGNFPGRFSGRQFSNSRSEMNVSTLELGDSALYLCASSAESSYNEQFFGPGTRLTVL.

This clonotype was recorded many times. This chain links TRBV6-1 with TRBJ1-4; TRBD1 matches at 11 bases. J was trimmed by 7 bases and V by 6 bases; bases with no gene match: 4. CDR1 is MNHNS, CDR2 SASEGT, per germline. This CDR3 is 14 amino acids long. CDR3 amino acids: CASRAGTGGEKLFF. The CDR3 DNA sequence: TGTGCCAGCAGAGCCGGGACAGGGGGTGAAAAACTGTTTTTT.

This clonotype was seen repeatedly, ten times or more. The genes are TRBV2 and TRBJ2-1, with 8 bases lining up with TRBD2. The CDR3 totals 14 residues. V lost 7 bases, J lost 6 bases, and 8 bases stayed unmatched. Germline assignment: CDR1 SNHLY and CDR2 FYNNEI. The CDR3 loop reads CASMGSGKSNEQFF. The CDR3 DNA follows: TGTGCCAGCATGGGTAGCGGGAAGAGCAATGAGCAGTTCTTC.